The text below deals with one T cell receptor beta chain. No antigen is known for it. This entry belongs to a study of shared clonotypes between healthy human individuals. The assay ran at deep level. Each cell subset's genomic DNA was divided evenly among several immunoSEQ plates. Original handling: Junction-only sequences without quality scores were provided by ImmunoSEQ, so filtering was different. Sequencing used immunoSEQ multiplex PCR; TCRdb keeps in-frame clones, though not all of them. Clone size and the V and J calls come from that table; the DNA yielded D and trimming. The sample lists just over 2,000,000 clones; over 85% were seen once. Whole-study results and caveats: Relative to their counterparts shared across all four donors, non-shared clonotypes exhibited diminished generation probabilities.

This TCR was sampled from a man aged 18-30 years in good health. Sequenced sample: naive CD4+ T cells sorted from blood. As for subset: CD45RA+ positively selected.

The CDR3 bases are TGCGCCAGCAGCTTACCGGGCGTTGGCTACACCTTC. Its translation is CASSLPGVGYTF. J is TRBJ1-2 and V is TRBV5-1, with D hard to call. Germline V CDR1 and CDR2: SGHRS, YFSETQ. The V gene lost 2 bases and the J gene lost 7 bases, with 9 bases spanning the gap. This CDR3 is 12 amino acids long.